These 17 T cell receptor beta chains came from one sample sequenced in a study of CD8 T cells in ankylosing spondylitis. One entry per CDR3 protein results from TCRdb running MiXCR on the 5' RACE reads. The sample records some 840,000 distinct CDR3 sequences, approximately 12% being singletons. Study-wide findings and caveats: A motif of fewer than ten highly homologous TCR beta variants was seen as apparently characteristic of ankylosing spondylitis blood.

These receptors have no identified antigens. The source material was blood, either unsorted or a sorted T cell fraction (not recorded which). The source of these receptors is a male donor with ankylosing spondylitis.

This clonotype was observed many times. The rearrangement links TRBV5-1 to TRBJ1-2; 7 bases align to TRBD1. Germline loops: CDR1 SGHRS, CDR2 YFSETQ. The V segment lost 4 bases and the J segment 7 bases; nucleotides outside the gene matches: 7. The CDR3 is 13 residues long. The CDR3 DNA follows: TGCGCCAGCAGCGTAGACAGGGAGGCTGGCTACACCTTC. Translation gives CASSVDREAGYTF.

This clonotype was seen ten or more times. This CDR3 reads CSVAGGEGGYTF. Written as DNA, the CDR3 is TGCAGCGTAGCAGGGGGCGAGGGTGGCTACACCTTC. V and J are TRBV29-1 and TRBJ1-2; 8 bases map to TRBD1. V shed 6 bases, J shed 7 bases, and the junction held 7 bases outside the gene matches. Germline V gene data show CDR1 as SQVTM and CDR2 as ANQGSEA. The CDR3 is made up of 12 amino acids.

This clonotype was detected only a few times. The V and J genes are TRBV18 and TRBJ2-3; 7 bases fit TRBD1. J was trimmed by 0 bases and V by 5 bases; bases with no gene match: 8. CDR3 length: 16 amino acids. Germline V gene lookup returns CDR1 KGHSH and CDR2 LQKENI. DNA for the CDR3: TGTGCCAGCTCAGCCTACCCAGGGGGTAGCACAGATACGCAGTATTTT. Amino acid sequence: CASSAYPGGSTDTQYF. Looking up the rest from reference TRBV18 and TRBJ2-3 gives the full variable domain: NAGVMQNPRHLVRRRGQEARLRCSPMKGHSHVYWYRQLPEEGLKFMVYLQKENIIDESGMPKERFSAEFPKEGPSILRIQQVVRGDSAAYFCASSAYPGGSTDTQYFGPGTRLTVL.

The V and J genes are TRBV5-1 and TRBJ2-1; no firm D call. CDR1 is SGHRS and CDR2 is YFSETQ in the germline V gene. The CDR3 runs to 10 residues. The V end was cut by 2 bases, the J end by 8 bases, with 2 bases between. Written as DNA, the CDR3 is TGCGCCAGCAGCTTATATGAGCAGTTCTTC. Translating gives CASSLYEQFF.

The chain is built from TRBV20-1 and TRBJ1-2; TRBD1 is a possible D gene (5 bases). This CDR3 region has 14 residues. The germline V gene encodes CDR1 DFQATT and CDR2 SNEGSKA (reference sequence). The V end lost 3 bases, the J end lost 3 bases, and 14 bases lay between the germline ends. CDR3 sequence reads: CSARRGVEDYGYTF. Written as DNA, the CDR3 is TGCAGTGCTAGGAGAGGGGTTGAAGACTATGGCTACACCTTC.

This clonotype has only a few counts. The chain recombines TRBV3-1 with TRBJ1-6; D perhaps matches TRBD1 (6 bases). This CDR3 is built from 12 residues. V lost 4 bases, J lost 12 bases, and 10 bases lay in between. Per the germline V gene, CDR1 is LGHDT and CDR2 is YNNKEL (reference sequence). CDR3 loop: CASSPNREPLHF. DNA for the CDR3: TGTGCCAGCAGCCCCAACAGGGAACCCCTCCACTTT.

This clonotype has just a few counts. The chain has TRBV28 and TRBJ2-7; TRBD1 or TRBD2 may be the D gene (5 bases each). The V end lost 7 bases, the J end lost 12 bases, and 28 bases lay between the germline ends. Germline values: CDR1 MDHEN, CDR2 SYDVKM. The CDR3 totals 15 residues. CDR3 nucleotide sequence: TGTGCCAGCACAACGTCCAACACCCGGGGCGAGGGACGGTACTTC. It is translated as CASTTSNTRGEGRYF.

The V call is TRBV7-2, the J call TRBJ1-5; perhaps TRBD1 as D (5 bases). V lost 8 bases and J lost 3, with 5 bases in between. From germline, CDR1 is SGHTA and CDR2 FQGNSA. The CDR3 length is 11 residues. CDR3 DNA: TGTGCCAGCGGGGCCAATCAGCCCCAGCATTTT. Its protein is CASGANQPQHF. Complete variable domain (other parts from reference TRBV7-2 and TRBJ1-5): GAGVSQSPSNKVTEKGKDVELRCDPISGHTALYWYRQSLGQGLEFLIYFQGNSAPDKSGLPSDRFSAERTGGSVSTLTIQRTQQEDSAVYLCASGANQPQHFGDGTRLSIL.

This clonotype showed up just a few times. J is TRBJ2-6 and V is TRBV29-1; either TRBD1 or TRBD2 may fit D (6 bases each). CDR1 is SQVTM and CDR2 is ANQGSEA in the germline V gene. Trimming shortened V by 8 bases and J by 4 bases, and 18 bases separated the two germline ends. This CDR3 contains 15 residues. The CDR3 here is CSCLGGAWGANVLTF. The CDR3 nucleotides read TGCAGCTGCCTCGGGGGCGCGTGGGGGGCCAACGTCCTGACTTTC.

J is TRBJ2-1 and V is TRBV20-1; D gene unclear. The V and J ends lost 1 base and 8 bases respectively, with 12 bases between them. Germline V gene data show CDR1 as DFQATT and CDR2 as SNEGSKA (reference sequence). This CDR3 spans 13 amino acids. In DNA form, the CDR3 reads TGCAGTGCTAGAGGGCACCATAAGGATGAGCAGTTCTTC. Its translation is CSARGHHKDEQFF.

This chain uses TRBV7-1 with TRBJ1-2; the D is unclear. TRBV7-1 is an ORF; its function is uncertain. Trimming removed 8 bases from V and 4 bases from J, with 14 bases in between. This CDR3 region has 13 residues. DNA of the CDR3: TGTGCCAGCGGCCACGGGCTCAGCTATGGCTACACCTTC. This encodes CASGHGLSYGYTF.

V gene TRBV4-3 combines with J gene TRBJ2-6; D is possibly TRBD1 (6 bases). The V and J ends lost 2 bases and 0 bases respectively, with 17 bases between them. Germline V lookup: CDR1 LGHNA, CDR2 YSLEER. There are 19 residues in the CDR3. The CDR3: CASSQRRVGAYSGANVLTF. In nucleotides, the CDR3 is TGCGCCAGCAGCCAACGCCGTGTGGGGGCTTACTCTGGGGCCAACGTCCTGACTTTC.

Many counts were recorded for this clonotype. This rearrangement joins TRBV10-3 to TRBJ2-5, with D perhaps matching TRBD1 (5 bases). This CDR3 contains 14 residues. Germline CDR1 is ENHRY and CDR2 is SYGVKD. V lost 2 bases and J 5 bases, leaving 12 bases between the germline ends. The CDR3 DNA reads TGTGCCATCAGTGAGGACAGAAAAAGTGAGACCCAGTACTTC. Translation gives CAISEDRKSETQYF.

The sample holds many counts of this clonotype. The V gene is TRBV20-1, the J gene TRBJ1-1; D is unclear. V shed 5 bases and J shed 0 bases, with 7 bases lying between them. Germline V gene data show CDR1 as DFQATT and CDR2 as SNEGSKA (reference sequence). There are 12 residues in the CDR3. The CDR3 is CSASPVNTEAFF. The CDR3 DNA reads as TGCAGTGCTTCACCGGTGAACACTGAAGCTTTCTTT.

The rearrangement links TRBV11-3 to TRBJ2-3; 11 bases are a match to TRBD2. The junction had 12 bases not matched to a gene; V was cut back by 5 bases and J by 8 bases. This CDR3 is built from 16 residues. In germline, CDR1 is SGHNT, CDR2 YENEEA. CDR3 loop: CASSPQTSGNVATQYF. The CDR3 DNA follows: TGTGCCAGCAGCCCCCAGACTAGCGGGAATGTGGCTACGCAGTATTTT.

This clonotype appeared many times. The chain combines TRBV7-2 with TRBJ1-2; the D is unclear. The germline gives CDR1 SGHTA, CDR2 FQGNSA. V lost 5 bases, J lost 5 bases, and 12 bases lay in between. This CDR3 has 13 residues. CDR3 bases: TGTGCCAGCAGCCCCAGAGGCGGATATGGCTACACCTTC. It yields the protein CASSPRGGYGYTF.

This clonotype was recorded at least ten times. The chain recombines TRBV7-2 with TRBJ2-1; possibly TRBD1 for D (5 bases). The V and J ends lost 5 bases and 12 bases respectively, with 14 bases between them. The CDR3 covers 12 residues. Germline V gene lookup returns CDR1 SGHTA and CDR2 FQGNSA. The DNA for the CDR3 is TGTGCCAGCAGCCCAACGGTAACAGGGCAGTTCTTC. As protein: CASSPTVTGQFF.